This T cell receptor (beta chain) comes out of a study of early T cells in non-severe SARS-CoV-2 infection. For the study at large: Sequencing was performed on bulk RNA from unsorted whole blood, leaving chains unpaired.

Individually, cDNA molecules had unique molecular identifiers attached to them. Via MiXCR, TCRdb re-called the 5' RACE reads, giving one row per CDR3 protein. Of tens of thousands of distinct CDR3 sequences in the sample, around 15% were seen once. At least ten counts were recorded for this clonotype. The antigen is undetermined. Broader study findings: There was a bias toward anti-spike CD8 responses in VDJdb matching, which missed private and CD4 specificities.

The sequenced sample consisted of whole blood. This receptor was obtained from an adult who was a healthcare worker with PCR-confirmed SARS-CoV-2 infection or an uninfected control (not recorded which).

The CDR3 region is CASSRRGSYEQYF. In DNA, the CDR3 is TGTGCCAGCAGCCGTAGGGGTAGCTACGAGCAGTACTTC. This chain uses TRBV14 with TRBJ2-7; possible D gene TRBD1, 5 bases. The CDR3 contains 13 residues. The V gene's germline CDR1 is SGHDN and CDR2 FVKESK. The V gene lost 4 bases and the J gene lost 3 bases, with 10 bases spanning the gap. Full variable domain (missing parts from reference TRBV14 and TRBJ2-7): EAGVTQFPSHSVIEKGQTVTLRCDPISGHDNLYWYRRVMGKEIKFLLHFVKESKQDESGMPNNRFLAERTGGTYSTLKVQPAELEDSGVYFCASSRRGSYEQYFGPGTRLTVT.